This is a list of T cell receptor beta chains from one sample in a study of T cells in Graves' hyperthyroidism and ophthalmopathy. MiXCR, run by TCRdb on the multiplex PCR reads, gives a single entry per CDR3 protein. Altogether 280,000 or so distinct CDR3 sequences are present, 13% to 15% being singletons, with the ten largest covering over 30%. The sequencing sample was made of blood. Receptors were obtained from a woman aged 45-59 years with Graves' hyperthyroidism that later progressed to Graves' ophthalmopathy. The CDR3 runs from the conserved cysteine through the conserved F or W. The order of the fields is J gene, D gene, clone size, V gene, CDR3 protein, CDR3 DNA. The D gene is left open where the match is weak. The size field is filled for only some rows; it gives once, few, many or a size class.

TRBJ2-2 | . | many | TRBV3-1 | CASSQPRRAGELFF | TGTGCCAGCAGCCAACCACGACGGGCCGGGGAGCTGTTTTTT
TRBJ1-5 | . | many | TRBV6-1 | CASSDSDTSNQPQHF | TGTGCCAGCAGTGATTCGGACACTAGCAATCAGCCCCAGCATTTT
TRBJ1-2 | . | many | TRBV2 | CASHTGTSYGYTF | TGTGCCAGCCATACCGGGACTTCCTATGGCTACACCTTC
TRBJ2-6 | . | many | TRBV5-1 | CASSLAGASSGANVLTF | TGCGCCAGCAGCTTGGCCGGGGCCTCCTCTGGGGCCAACGTCCTGACTTTC
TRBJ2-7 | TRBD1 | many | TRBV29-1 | CSVPTTGGDEQYF | TGCAGCGTGCCTACGACAGGGGGGGACGAGCAGTACTTC
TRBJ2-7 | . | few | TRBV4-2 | CASSRLGGEQYF | TGTGCCAGCAGCCGTTTGGGCGGGGAGCAGTACTTC
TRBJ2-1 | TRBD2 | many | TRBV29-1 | CSVSNPGTSGKKQFF | TGCAGCGTAAGCAATCCCGGGACTAGCGGGAAGAAGCAGTTCTTC
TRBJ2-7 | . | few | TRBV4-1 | CASSPQAGFGYEQYF | TGCGCCAGCAGCCCCCAGGCTGGGTTTGGATACGAGCAGTACTTC
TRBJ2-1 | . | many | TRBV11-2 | CASSLTTPGGYNEQFF | TGTGCCAGCAGCCTAACGACCCCTGGGGGGTACAATGAGCAGTTCTTC
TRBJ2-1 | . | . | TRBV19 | CASSSSAGILGQFF | TGTGCCAGTAGTTCTAGTGCGGGGATCCTTGGGCAGTTCTTC
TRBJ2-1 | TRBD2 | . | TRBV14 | CASSQGIGRDNEQFF | TGTGCCAGCAGCCAAGGTATAGGGAGGGACAATGAGCAGTTCTTC
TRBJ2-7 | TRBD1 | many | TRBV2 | CASTYEEDRGGYEQYF | TGTGCCAGCACGTATGAAGAGGACAGGGGTGGGTACGAGCAGTACTTC
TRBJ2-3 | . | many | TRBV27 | CASSLERASTDTQYF | TGTGCCAGCAGTTTGGAGAGGGCGAGCACAGATACGCAGTATTTT
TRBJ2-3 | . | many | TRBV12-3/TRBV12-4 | CASSSMTFTDTQYF | TGTGCCAGCAGTTCCATGACATTCACAGATACGCAGTATTTT
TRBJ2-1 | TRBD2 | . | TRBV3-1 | CASSQVGLAGYNEQFF | TGTGCCAGCAGCCAAGTCGGGCTAGCGGGTTACAATGAGCAGTTCTTC
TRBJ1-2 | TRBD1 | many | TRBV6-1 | CASRTTGGVTDYTF | TGTGCCAGCAGAACCACAGGGGGGGTTACCGACTACACCTTC
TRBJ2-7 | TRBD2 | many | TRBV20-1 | CSAISSGRTYEQYF | TGCAGTGCTATTTCTAGCGGGAGGACCTACGAGCAGTACTTC
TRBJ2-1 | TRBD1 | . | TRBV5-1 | CASSFRTGESEQFF | TGCGCCAGCAGCTTCCGGACAGGGGAGTCTGAGCAGTTCTTC
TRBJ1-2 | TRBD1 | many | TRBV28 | CASTQDRGQYGYTF | TGTGCCAGTACCCAGGACAGGGGGCAATATGGCTACACCTTC
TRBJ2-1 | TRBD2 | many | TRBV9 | CASSARLAGGIYNEQFF | TGTGCCAGCAGCGCCCGACTAGCGGGAGGGATATACAATGAGCAGTTCTTC
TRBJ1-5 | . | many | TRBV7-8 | CASTPSVDQPQHF | TGTGCCAGCACCCCCAGCGTCGATCAGCCCCAGCATTTT
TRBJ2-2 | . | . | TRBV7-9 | CASSLAQTNTGELFF | TGTGCCAGCAGCTTAGCTCAGACGAACACCGGGGAGCTGTTTTTT
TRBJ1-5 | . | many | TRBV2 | CASSGGRGSQPQHF | TGTGCCAGCAGTGGGGGTCGGGGAAGCCAGCCCCAGCATTTT
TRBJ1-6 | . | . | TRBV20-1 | CSARDWQGGNSPLHF | TGCAGTGCTAGAGATTGGCAGGGAGGTAATTCACCCCTCCACTTT
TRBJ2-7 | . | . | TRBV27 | CASSFRGTYEQYF | TGTGCCAGCAGTTTTCGCGGTACCTACGAGCAGTACTTC
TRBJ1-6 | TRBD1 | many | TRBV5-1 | CASSSRTGYDSPLHF | TGCGCCAGCAGCTCTCGGACAGGGTATGATTCACCCCTCCACTTT
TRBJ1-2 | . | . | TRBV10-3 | CAISERQGRNYGYTF | TGTGCCATCAGTGAGAGGCAGGGGAGGAACTATGGCTACACCTTC
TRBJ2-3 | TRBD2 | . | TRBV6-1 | CAGRPGGSTDTQYF | TGTGCCGGCAGGCCGGGGGGGAGCACAGATACGCAGTATTTT